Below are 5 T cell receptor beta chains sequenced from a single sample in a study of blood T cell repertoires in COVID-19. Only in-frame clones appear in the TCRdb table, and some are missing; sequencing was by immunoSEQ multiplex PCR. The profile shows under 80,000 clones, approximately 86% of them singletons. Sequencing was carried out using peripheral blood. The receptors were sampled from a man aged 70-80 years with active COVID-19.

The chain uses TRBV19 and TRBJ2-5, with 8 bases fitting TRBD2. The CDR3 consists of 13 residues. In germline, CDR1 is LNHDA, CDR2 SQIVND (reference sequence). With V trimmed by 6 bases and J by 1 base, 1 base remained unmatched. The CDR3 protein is CASRRGGQETQYF. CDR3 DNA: TGTGCCAGTAGACGGGGGGGCCAAGAGACCCAGTACTTC.

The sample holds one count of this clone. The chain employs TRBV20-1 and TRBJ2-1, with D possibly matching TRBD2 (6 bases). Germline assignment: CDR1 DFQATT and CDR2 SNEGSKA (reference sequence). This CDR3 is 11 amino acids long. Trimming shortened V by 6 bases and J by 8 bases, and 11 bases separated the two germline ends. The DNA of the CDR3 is TGCAGTGCCCTGACTAGGGATGAGCAGTTCTTC. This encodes CSALTRDEQFF.

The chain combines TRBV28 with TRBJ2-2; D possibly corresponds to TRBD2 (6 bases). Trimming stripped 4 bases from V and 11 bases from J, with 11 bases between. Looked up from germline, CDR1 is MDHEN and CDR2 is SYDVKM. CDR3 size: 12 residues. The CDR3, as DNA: TGTGCCAGCAGTTCTCCTAGCGCCGAGCTGTTTTTT. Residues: CASSSPSAELFF.

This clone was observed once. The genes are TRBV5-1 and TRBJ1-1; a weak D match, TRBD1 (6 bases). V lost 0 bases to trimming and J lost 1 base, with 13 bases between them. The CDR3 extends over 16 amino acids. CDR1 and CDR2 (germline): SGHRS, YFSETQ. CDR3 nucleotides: TGCGCCAGCAGCTTGGTTCTGGGGGCGACGAACACTGAAGCTTTCTTT. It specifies CASSLVLGATNTEAFF.

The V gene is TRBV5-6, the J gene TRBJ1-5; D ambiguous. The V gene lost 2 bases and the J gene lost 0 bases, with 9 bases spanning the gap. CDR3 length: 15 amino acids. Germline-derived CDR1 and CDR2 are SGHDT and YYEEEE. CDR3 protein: CASSFWQNSNQPQHF. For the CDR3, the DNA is TGTGCCAGCAGCTTTTGGCAGAATAGCAATCAGCCCCAGCATTTT.